Shown below are 20 T cell receptor beta chains from a single sample sequenced in a study of blood T cell repertoires in COVID-19. The protocol was immunoSEQ multiplex PCR, while the TCRdb copy is restricted to in-frame clones and leaves out a portion. The top ten clones hold around 3.2% of a sample with 95,000 to 110,000 clones, around nine tenths of them seen once. The sequencing sample was made of peripheral blood. The receptor source for this set is a human donor in a cohort sampled during active COVID-19.

V is TRBV6-5 and J is TRBJ1-6; the match to TRBD1 covers 7 bases. CDR3 length: 16 residues. The V gene end was trimmed by 2 bases and the J gene end by 7 bases; junction bases not matched to a gene: 8. In germline, CDR1 is MNHEY, CDR2 SVGAGI. The CDR3 spells CASSYGSRGSNSPLHF. The CDR3 DNA follows: TGTGCCAGCAGTTACGGGAGCAGGGGGTCGAATTCACCCCTCCACTTT.

This clone has just a few counts. The V and J genes are TRBV19 and TRBJ1-1, with TRBD1 as a possible D gene (5 bases). V was clipped by 3 bases and J by 2 bases, with 13 bases between them. Germline CDR1 LNHDA, CDR2 SQIVND (reference sequence). This CDR3 is built from 15 residues. CDR3 protein: CASSILRVGNTEAFF. In nucleotides, the CDR3 is TGTGCCAGTAGTATCCTCAGGGTAGGTAACACTGAAGCTTTCTTT.

CDR3 sequence (DNA): TGTGCCTGGAGTGTCAGGGCAACCCGGAACACCGGGGAGCTGTTTTTT. This translates into CAWSVRATRNTGELFF. The genes are TRBV30 and TRBJ2-2; D possibly corresponds to TRBD1 (5 bases). This CDR3 spans 16 amino acids. V gave up 0 bases and J gave up 1 base, with 12 bases separating them. Germline loops: CDR1 GTSNPN, CDR2 SVGIG (reference sequence).

This clone was counted a few times. This sequence joins TRBV4-2 and TRBJ1-3; 7 bases map to TRBD1. The CDR3 is 16 amino acids. V lost 4 bases to trimming and J lost 0 bases; unmatched junction nucleotides: 6. Germline CDR1 is LGHNA and CDR2 is YNFKEQ. The CDR3 DNA sequence: TGTGCCAGCAGCCTAGAGGGGACAGACTCTGGAAACACCATATATTTT. Amino acid sequence: CASSLEGTDSGNTIYF.

The gene calls are TRBV6-5 and TRBJ1-1; 7 bases are shared with TRBD1. The germline V gene has CDR1 MNHEY and CDR2 SVGAGI. This CDR3 region has 13 residues. V was pared by 6 bases and J by 5 bases, with 6 bases of the junction left unmatched. The CDR3 nucleotides are TGTGCCAGCAGCAATACCAGGGGGACTGAAGCTTTCTTT. Translating it yields CASSNTRGTEAFF.

V and J are TRBV27 and TRBJ2-2; 8 bases align to TRBD2. This CDR3 comprises 17 residues. CDR1 is MNHEY, CDR2 SMNVEV, per germline (reference sequence). Losses at the gene ends were 2 bases for V and 3 bases for J; bases not matched to a gene: 8. CDR3 sequence reads: CASSLPRLAGHTGELFF. CDR3 sequence (DNA): TGTGCCAGCAGTTTACCCCGGCTAGCGGGCCACACCGGGGAGCTGTTTTTT.

The chain is built from TRBV18 and TRBJ2-4; 10 bases map to TRBD2. V shed 8 bases and J 5 bases; nucleotides not matched to a gene: 9. The CDR3 is made up of 15 amino acids. Germline V lookup: CDR1 KGHSH, CDR2 LQKENI. CDR3 sequence reads: CASIRGLAGENIQYF. The DNA for the CDR3 is TGTGCCAGCATAAGAGGGCTAGCGGGAGAAAACATTCAGTACTTC.

The V and J genes are TRBV20-1 and TRBJ1-1, with D perhaps matching TRBD1 (6 bases). The CDR3 spans 11 residues. The germline CDR1 and CDR2 sequences are DFQATT and SNEGSKA (reference sequence). The CDR3 region is CRGGGNTEAFF. The CDR3 DNA sequence: TGCAGGGGAGGGGGGAACACTGAAGCTTTCTTT.

Here the CDR3 DNA reads TGTGCCAGCCCCCACGGGACACACGAGCAGTACTTC. Translating it yields CASPHGTHEQYF. The V call is TRBV28, the J call TRBJ2-7; TRBD1 might be the D (6 bases). The V gene lost 8 bases and the J gene lost 5 bases, with 13 bases spanning the gap. The CDR3 sequence is 12 residues long. The V gene's germline CDR1 is MDHEN and CDR2 SYDVKM.

J is TRBJ1-1 and V is TRBV18, with D maybe TRBD1 (6 bases). The germline CDR1 and CDR2 sequences are KGHSH and LQKENI. CDR3 length: 14 residues. V lost 6 bases, J lost 0 bases, and 11 bases lay in between. The chain's CDR3 is CASSPGQMNTEAFF. The CDR3 region has the DNA TGTGCCAGCTCGCCCGGACAGATGAACACTGAAGCTTTCTTT.

V is TRBV30 and J is TRBJ1-2, with 7 nucleotides matching TRBD1. Germline V gene data show CDR1 as GTSNPN and CDR2 as SVGIG (reference sequence). This CDR3 has 16 amino acids. The V gene end was trimmed by 2 bases and the J gene end by 0 bases; junction bases not matched to a gene: 9. CDR3 DNA: TGTGCCTGGAGTACCGACAGGGCCCCGGCTAACTATGGCTACACCTTC. Its protein is CAWSTDRAPANYGYTF. Looking up the rest from reference TRBV30 and TRBJ1-2 gives the full variable domain: SQTIHQWPATLVQPVGSPLSLECTVEGTSNPNLYWYRQAAGRGLQLLFYSVGIGQISSEVPQNLSASRPQDRQFILSSKKLLLSDSGFYLCAWSTDRAPANYGYTFGSGTRLTVV.

The genes are TRBV11-2 and TRBJ2-7; no clear D gene. This CDR3 contains 13 residues. V lost 5 bases to trimming and J lost 4 bases, with 12 bases between them. The germline gives CDR1 SGHAT, CDR2 FQNNGV. The CDR3 is CASSLPPGYEQYF. CDR3 nucleotide sequence: TGTGCCAGCAGCCTCCCCCCGGGTTACGAGCAGTACTTC.

The chain joins TRBV4-1 to TRBJ2-1; a possible D gene is TRBD2 (6 bases). The CDR3 is made up of 17 amino acids. Trimming removed 4 bases at V and 6 bases at J, with 22 bases between. The germline V gene has CDR1 MGHRA and CDR2 YSYEKL. The CDR3 region has the DNA TGCGCCAGCAGCCCACTTGGGGGAGGCCCCTCAGGCAATGAGCAGTTCTTC. This gives the protein CASSPLGGGPSGNEQFF.

This clone was seen just once. J is TRBJ2-7 and V is TRBV19, with D unclear. CDR1 is LNHDA, CDR2 SQIVND, per germline (reference sequence). The V gene lost 6 bases and the J gene lost 2 bases, with 11 bases spanning the gap. CDR3 length: 13 amino acids. CDR3 loop: CASREMGTYEQYF. The CDR3 bases are TGTGCCAGTAGAGAGATGGGCACCTACGAGCAGTACTTC.

The chain employs TRBV27 and TRBJ1-4; D gene uncertain. This CDR3 contains 13 residues. CDR1 MNHEY and CDR2 SMNVEV come from the germline V gene (reference sequence). V gave up 6 bases and J gave up 6 bases, with 11 bases separating them. The CDR3 spells CASSRKYDEKLFF. The CDR3 nucleotides are TGTGCCAGCAGCAGAAAATATGATGAAAAACTGTTTTTT.

The gene calls are TRBV12-3 or TRBV12-4 and TRBJ2-7; D might be TRBD1 (5 bases). This CDR3 spans 13 amino acids. V was clipped by 1 base and J by 6 bases, with 10 bases between them. CDR3 loop: CASSLGQGIEQYF. In nucleotides, the CDR3 is TGTGCCAGCAGTTTAGGGCAGGGAATCGAGCAGTACTTC.

This clone showed up just a few times. The rearrangement links TRBV7-8 to TRBJ1-5, with D perhaps matching TRBD1 (6 bases). This CDR3 has 14 amino acids. Trimming took 4 bases from V and 6 from J, leaving 13 bases between them. The germline V gene encodes CDR1 SGHVS and CDR2 FQNEAQ. The CDR3 sequence is CASSSTGYRQPQHF. CDR3 coding DNA: TGTGCCAGCAGCTCTACAGGGTATCGTCAGCCCCAGCATTTT.

The chain uses TRBV5-4 and TRBJ1-6, with a weak D call TRBD1 (6 bases). The V gene's germline CDR1 is SGHNT and CDR2 YYREEE (reference sequence). The V and J ends lost 4 bases and 9 bases respectively, with 17 bases between them. The CDR3 contains 15 residues. CDR3 in amino acids: CASSATQGAGSPLHF. The CDR3 nucleotides are TGTGCCAGCAGCGCAACACAGGGAGCTGGTTCACCCCTCCACTTT.

The chain combines TRBV4-3 with TRBJ2-3, with D unresolved. This CDR3 contains 14 residues. V was clipped by 4 bases and J by 1 base, with 9 bases between them. Germline CDR1 LGHNA, CDR2 YSLEER. The CDR3 DNA reads as TGCGCCAGCAGCCCTGGGCACGGCACAGATACGCAGTATTTT. Translation gives CASSPGHGTDTQYF.

The rearrangement joins TRBV5-4 to TRBJ1-1; 8 nucleotides agree with TRBD1. The length of the CDR3 is 14 residues. V was pared by 4 bases and J by 1 base, with 3 bases of the junction left unmatched. CDR1 is SGHNT and CDR2 is YYREEE in the germline V gene (reference sequence). Here the CDR3 DNA reads TGTGCCAGCAGCACGGGACAGGCGAACACTGAAGCTTTCTTT. Translation: CASSTGQANTEAFF.